Here is one T cell receptor beta chain with its context. As processed by the authors: Amplified reference gene primers provided the basis for estimating nucleated cell counts. The repertoire was sequenced with immunoSEQ multiplex PCR; TCRdb's copy has only in-frame clones and lacks some. V, J and clone size derive from that table, while D and trimming were established from the DNA sequence. The table includes about 94,000 clones, 65% to 85% detected once. This specimen belongs to a study of blood T cell repertoires in COVID-19. Study overall: Some COVID-19 samples were acute and others convalescent; all came from the United States, Italy and Spain. T cells, B-cell-depleted T cells, or PBMCs provided the cDNA or gDNA that served as material.

CDR1 is MNHEY and CDR2 is SVGAGI in the germline V gene. Trimming stripped 0 bases from V and 6 bases from J, with 14 bases between. The CDR3 contains 15 residues. The receptor's source is a man in his 60s with acute or convalescent COVID-19. Sequencing used peripheral blood. The gene calls are TRBV6-5 and TRBJ1-1; D not certain. CDR3 bases: TGTGCCAGCAGTTACTCGAGTCTAGCCGTCGCTGAAGCTTTCTTT. Residues: CASSYSSLAVAEAFF.